This entry describes one TCR beta chain. Germline V gene data show CDR1 as GTSNPN and CDR2 as SVGIG (reference sequence). This CDR3 comprises 14 residues. Trimming removed 3 bases from V and 5 bases from J; junction bases left unmatched: 9. The data are from a study of Graves' ophthalmopathy and Graves' hyperthyroidism. Study-level background: The authors collected peripheral blood at initial diagnosis, before any treatment.

Reliance was placed on clinical symptoms, serum thyroxine, TRAb, thyroid ultrasound and orbital computed tomography for diagnosis. Amplified TCR beta CDR3 regions were obtained using RNA transcripts as template. HTBI primers were used in a first-round RT-PCR, which preceded a second-round multiplex PCR. Each CDR3 protein gets one entry after TCRdb re-called the multiplex PCR reads with MiXCR. The sample shows approximately 500,000 distinct CDR3 sequences, about 15% of them seen only once. This clonotype originated in a woman aged 30 to 39 with Graves' ophthalmopathy. The J gene is TRBJ1-1, the V gene TRBV30; 7 bases fit TRBD1. Source material: blood. In DNA form, the CDR3 reads TGTGCCTGGAGGTGGGACAGTCGTAGGACTGAAGCTTTCTTT. The encoded protein is CAWRWDSRRTEAFF.